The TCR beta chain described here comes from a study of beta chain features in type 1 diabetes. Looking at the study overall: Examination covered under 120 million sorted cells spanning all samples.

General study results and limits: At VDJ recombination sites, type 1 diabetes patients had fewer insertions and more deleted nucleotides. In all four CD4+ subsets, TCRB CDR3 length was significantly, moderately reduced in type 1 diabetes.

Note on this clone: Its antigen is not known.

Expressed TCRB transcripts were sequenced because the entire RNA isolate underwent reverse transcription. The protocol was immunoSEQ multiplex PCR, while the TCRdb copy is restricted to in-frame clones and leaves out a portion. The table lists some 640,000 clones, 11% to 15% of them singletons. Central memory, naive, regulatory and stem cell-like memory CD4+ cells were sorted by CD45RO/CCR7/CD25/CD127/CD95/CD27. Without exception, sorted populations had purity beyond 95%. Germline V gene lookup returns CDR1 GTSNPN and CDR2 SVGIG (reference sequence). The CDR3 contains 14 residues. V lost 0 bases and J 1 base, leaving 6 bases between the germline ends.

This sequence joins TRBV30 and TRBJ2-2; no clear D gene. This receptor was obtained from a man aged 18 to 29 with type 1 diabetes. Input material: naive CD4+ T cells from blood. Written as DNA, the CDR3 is TGTGCCTGGAGTGTACACCTGAACACCGGGGAGCTGTTTTTT. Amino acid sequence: CAWSVHLNTGELFF.